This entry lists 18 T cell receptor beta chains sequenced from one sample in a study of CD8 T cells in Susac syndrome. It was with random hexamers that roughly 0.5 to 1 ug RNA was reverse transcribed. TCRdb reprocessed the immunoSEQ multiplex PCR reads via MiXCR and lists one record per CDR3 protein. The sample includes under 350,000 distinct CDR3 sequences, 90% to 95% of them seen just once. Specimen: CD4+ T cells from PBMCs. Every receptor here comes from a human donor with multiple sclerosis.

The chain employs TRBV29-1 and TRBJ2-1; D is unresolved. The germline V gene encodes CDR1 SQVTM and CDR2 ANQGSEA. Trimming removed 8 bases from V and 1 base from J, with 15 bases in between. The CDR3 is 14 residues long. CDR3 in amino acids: CSTHGYPSYNEQFF. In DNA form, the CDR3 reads TGCAGCACCCACGGTTACCCGTCCTACAATGAGCAGTTCTTC.

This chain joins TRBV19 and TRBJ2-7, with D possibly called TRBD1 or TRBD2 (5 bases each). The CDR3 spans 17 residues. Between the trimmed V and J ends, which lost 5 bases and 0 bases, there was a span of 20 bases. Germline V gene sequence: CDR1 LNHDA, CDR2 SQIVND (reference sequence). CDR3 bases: TGTGCCAGTAGTGGTCTACCGGGGCAGACCAGCTCCTACGAGCAGTACTTC. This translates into CASSGLPGQTSSYEQYF.

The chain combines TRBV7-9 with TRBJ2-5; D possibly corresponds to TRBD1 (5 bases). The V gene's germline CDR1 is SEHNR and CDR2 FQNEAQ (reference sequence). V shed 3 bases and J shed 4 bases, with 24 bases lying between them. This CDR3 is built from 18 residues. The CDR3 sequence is CASSFVPLVTGLVETQYF. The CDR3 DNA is TGTGCCAGCAGCTTCGTTCCCCTGGTAACAGGTCTGGTAGAGACCCAGTACTTC.

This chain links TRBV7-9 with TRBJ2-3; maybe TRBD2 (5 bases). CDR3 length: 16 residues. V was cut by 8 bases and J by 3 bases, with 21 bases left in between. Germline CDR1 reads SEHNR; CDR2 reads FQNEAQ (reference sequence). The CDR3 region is CASGSPLLGRTDTQYF. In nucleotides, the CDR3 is TGTGCCAGCGGCTCTCCCCTGCTAGGGAGAACAGATACGCAGTATTTT.

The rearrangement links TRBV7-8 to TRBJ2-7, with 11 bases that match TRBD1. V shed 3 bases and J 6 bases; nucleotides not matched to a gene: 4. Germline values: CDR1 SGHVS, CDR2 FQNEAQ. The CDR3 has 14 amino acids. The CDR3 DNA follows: TGTGCCAGCAGCTTGAGGGACAGGGGGAGCGAGCAGTACTTC. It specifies CASSLRDRGSEQYF. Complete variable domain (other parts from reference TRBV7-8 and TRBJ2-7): GAGVSQSPRYKVAKRGQDVALRCDPISGHVSLFWYQQALGQGPEFLTYFQNEAQLDKSGLPSDRFFAERPEGSVSTLKIQRTQQEDSAVYLCASSLRDRGSEQYFGPGTRLTVT.

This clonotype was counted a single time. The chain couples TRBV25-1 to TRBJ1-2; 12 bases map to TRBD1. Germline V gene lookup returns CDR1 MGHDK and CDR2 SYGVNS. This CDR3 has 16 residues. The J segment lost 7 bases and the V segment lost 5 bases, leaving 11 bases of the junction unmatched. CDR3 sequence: CASSFSGTGGASGYTF. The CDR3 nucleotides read TGTGCCAGCAGTTTCTCAGGGACAGGGGGCGCGTCTGGCTACACCTTC.

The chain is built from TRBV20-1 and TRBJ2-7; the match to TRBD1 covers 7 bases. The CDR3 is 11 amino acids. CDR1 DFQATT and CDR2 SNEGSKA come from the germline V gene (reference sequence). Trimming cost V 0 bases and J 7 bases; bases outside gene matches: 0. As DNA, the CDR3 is TGCAGTGCTAGAGAGACAGGGGAGCAGTACTTC. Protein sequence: CSARETGEQYF.

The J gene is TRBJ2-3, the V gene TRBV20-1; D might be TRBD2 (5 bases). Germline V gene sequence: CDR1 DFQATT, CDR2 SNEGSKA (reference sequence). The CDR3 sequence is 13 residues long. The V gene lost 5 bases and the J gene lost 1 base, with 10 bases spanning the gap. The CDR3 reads CSAQDSRTDTQYF. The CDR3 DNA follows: TGCAGTGCTCAGGACTCACGCACAGATACGCAGTATTTT.

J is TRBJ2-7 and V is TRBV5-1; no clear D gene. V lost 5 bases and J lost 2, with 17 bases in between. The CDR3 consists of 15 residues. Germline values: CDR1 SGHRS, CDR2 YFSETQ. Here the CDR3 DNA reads TGCGCCAGCAGTCGAACATTCTCGGGTACCTACGAGCAGTACTTC. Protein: CASSRTFSGTYEQYF.

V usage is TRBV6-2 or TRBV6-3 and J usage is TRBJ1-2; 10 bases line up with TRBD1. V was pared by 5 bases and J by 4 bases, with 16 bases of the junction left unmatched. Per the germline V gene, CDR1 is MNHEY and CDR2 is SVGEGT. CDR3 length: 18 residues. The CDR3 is CASSPNRDRGRRSYGYTF. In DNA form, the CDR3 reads TGTGCCAGCAGTCCCAACCGGGACAGGGGCAGAAGGAGCTATGGCTACACCTTC.

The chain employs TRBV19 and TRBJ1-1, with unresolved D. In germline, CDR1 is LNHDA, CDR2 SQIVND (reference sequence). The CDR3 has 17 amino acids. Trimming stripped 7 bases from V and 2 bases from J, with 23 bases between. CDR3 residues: CASTYTRLGAQNTEAFF. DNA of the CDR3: TGTGCCAGTACCTACACTCGGTTGGGAGCCCAAAACACTGAAGCTTTCTTT.

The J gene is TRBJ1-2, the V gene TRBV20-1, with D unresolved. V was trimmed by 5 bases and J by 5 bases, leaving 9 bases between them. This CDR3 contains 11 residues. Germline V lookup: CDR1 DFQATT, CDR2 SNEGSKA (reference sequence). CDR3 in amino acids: CSAATAYGYTF. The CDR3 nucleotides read TGCAGTGCTGCCACAGCTTATGGCTACACCTTC.

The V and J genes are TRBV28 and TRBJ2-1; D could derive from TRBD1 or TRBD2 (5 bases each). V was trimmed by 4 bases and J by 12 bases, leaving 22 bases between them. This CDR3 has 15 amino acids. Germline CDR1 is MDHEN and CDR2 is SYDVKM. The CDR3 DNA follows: TGTGCCAGCAGTTCCCCCCAGGGAGTTACGCTCGGGCAGTTCTTC. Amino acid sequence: CASSSPQGVTLGQFF.

The CDR3: CASSQEPGQKLYGYTF. In DNA, the CDR3 is TGTGCCAGCAGCCAGGAACCGGGACAGAAACTCTATGGCTACACCTTC. The chain employs TRBV4-2 and TRBJ1-2; TRBD1 aligns across 7 bases. The length of the CDR3 is 16 residues. J lost 4 bases, V lost 3 bases, and 11 bases had no gene match. Per the germline V gene, CDR1 is LGHNA and CDR2 is YNFKEQ.

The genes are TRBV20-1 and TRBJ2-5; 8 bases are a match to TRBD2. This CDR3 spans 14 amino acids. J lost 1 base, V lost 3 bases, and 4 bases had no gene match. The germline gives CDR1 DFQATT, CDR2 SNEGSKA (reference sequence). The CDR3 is CSASPGGVQETQYF. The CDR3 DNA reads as TGCAGTGCTAGTCCGGGGGGGGTCCAAGAGACCCAGTACTTC.

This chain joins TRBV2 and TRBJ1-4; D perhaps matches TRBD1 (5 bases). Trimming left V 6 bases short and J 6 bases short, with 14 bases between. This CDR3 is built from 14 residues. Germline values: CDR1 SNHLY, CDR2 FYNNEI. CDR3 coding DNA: TGTGCCAGCAGGCAGGGTTTAGGGGATGAAAAACTGTTTTTT. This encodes CASRQGLGDEKLFF.

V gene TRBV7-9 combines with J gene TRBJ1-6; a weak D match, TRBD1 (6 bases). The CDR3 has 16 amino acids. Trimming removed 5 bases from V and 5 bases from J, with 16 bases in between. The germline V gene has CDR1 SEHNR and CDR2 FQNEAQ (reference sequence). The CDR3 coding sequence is TGTGCCAGCAGCCCAGGTGAGGGGGTCGATAATTCACCCCTCCACTTT. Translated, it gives CASSPGEGVDNSPLHF.

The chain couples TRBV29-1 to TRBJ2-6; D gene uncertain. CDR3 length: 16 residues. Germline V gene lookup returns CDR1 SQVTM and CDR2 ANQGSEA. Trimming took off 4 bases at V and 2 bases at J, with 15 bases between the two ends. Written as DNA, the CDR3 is TGCAGCGTTGCCCCCCGGTTAGGAGCTGGGGCCAACGTCCTGACTTTC. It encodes CSVAPRLGAGANVLTF.